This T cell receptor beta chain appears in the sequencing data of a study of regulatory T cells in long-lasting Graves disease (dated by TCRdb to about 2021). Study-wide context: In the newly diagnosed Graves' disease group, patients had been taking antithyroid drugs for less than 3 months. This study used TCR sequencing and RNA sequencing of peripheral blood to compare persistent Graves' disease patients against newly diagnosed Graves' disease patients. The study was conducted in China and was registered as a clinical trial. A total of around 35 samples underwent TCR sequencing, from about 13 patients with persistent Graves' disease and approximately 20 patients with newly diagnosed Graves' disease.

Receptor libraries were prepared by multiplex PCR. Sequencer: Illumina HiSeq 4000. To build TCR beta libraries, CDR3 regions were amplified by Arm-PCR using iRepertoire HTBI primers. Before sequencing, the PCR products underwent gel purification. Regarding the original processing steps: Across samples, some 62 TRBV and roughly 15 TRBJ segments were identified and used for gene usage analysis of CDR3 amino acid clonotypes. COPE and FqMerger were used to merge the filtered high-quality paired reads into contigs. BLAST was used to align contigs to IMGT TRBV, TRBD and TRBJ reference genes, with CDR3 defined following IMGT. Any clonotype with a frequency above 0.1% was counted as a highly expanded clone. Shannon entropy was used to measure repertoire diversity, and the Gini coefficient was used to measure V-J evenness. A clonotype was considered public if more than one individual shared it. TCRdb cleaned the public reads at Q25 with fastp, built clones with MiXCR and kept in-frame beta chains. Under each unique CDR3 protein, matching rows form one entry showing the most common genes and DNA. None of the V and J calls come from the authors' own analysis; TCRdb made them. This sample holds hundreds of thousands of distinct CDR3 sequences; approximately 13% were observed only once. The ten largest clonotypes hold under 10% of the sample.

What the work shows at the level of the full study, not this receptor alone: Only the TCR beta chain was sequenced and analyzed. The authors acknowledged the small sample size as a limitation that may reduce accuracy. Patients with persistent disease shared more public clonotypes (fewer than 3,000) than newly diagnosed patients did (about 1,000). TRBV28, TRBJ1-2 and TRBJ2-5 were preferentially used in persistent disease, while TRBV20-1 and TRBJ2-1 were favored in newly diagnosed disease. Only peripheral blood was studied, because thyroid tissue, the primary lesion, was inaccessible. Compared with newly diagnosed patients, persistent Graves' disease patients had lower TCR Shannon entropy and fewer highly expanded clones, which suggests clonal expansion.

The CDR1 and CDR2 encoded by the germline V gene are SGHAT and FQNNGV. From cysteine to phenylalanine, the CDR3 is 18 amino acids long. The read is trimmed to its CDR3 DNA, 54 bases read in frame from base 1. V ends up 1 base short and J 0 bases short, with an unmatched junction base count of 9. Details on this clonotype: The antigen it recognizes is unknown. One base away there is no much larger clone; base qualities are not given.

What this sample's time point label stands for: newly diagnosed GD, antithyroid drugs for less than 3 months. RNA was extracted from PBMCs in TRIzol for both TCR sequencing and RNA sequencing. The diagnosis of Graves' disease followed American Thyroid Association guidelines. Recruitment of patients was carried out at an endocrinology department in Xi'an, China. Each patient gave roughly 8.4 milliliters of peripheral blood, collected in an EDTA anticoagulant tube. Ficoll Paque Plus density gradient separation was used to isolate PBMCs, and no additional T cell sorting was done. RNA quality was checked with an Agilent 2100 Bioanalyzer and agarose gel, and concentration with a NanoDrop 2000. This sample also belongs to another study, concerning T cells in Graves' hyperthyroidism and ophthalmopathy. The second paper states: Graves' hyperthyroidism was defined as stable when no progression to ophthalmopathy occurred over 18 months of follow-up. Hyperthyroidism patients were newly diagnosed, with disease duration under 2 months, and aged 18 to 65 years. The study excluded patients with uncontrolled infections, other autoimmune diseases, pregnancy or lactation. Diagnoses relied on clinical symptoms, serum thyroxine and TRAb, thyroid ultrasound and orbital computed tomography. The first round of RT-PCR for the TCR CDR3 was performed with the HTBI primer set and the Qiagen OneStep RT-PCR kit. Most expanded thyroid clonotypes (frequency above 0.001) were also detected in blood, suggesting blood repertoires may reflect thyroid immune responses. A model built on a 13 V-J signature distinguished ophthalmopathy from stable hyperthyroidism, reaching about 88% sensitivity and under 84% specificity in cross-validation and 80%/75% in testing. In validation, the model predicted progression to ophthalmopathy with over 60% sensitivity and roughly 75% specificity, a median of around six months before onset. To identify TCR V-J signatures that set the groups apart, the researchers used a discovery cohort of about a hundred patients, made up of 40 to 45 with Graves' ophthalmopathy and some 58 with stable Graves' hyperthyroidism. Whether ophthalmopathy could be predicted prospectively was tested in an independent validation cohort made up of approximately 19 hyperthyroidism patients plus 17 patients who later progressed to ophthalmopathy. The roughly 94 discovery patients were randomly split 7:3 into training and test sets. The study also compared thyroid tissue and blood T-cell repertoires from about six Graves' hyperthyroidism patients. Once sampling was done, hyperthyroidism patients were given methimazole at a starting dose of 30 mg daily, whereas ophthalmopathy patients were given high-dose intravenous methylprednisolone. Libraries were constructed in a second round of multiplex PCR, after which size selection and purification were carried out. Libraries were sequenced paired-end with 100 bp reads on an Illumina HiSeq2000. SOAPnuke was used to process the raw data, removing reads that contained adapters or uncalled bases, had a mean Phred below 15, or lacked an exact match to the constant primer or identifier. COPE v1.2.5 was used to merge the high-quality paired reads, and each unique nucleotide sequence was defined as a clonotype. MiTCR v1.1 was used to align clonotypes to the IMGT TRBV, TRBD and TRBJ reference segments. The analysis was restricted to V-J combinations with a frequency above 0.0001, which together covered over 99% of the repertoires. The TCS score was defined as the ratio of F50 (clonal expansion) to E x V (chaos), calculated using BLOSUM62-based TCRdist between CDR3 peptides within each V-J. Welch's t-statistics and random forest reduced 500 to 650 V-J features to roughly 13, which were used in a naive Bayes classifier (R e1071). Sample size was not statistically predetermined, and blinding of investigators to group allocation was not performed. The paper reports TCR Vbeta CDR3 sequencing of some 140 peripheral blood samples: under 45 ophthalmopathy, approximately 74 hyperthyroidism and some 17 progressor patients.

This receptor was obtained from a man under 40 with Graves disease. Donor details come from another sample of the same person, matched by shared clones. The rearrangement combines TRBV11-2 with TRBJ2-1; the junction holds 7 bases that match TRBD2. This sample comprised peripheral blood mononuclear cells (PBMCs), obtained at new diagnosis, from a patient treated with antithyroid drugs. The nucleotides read TGTGCCAGCAGCTTAGGGGTCGGGAGGCCTTCCTCCTACAATGAGCAGTTCTTC. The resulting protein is CASSLGVGRPSSYNEQFF.